This TCR beta chain was recovered during a study of blood T cell repertoires in COVID-19. Study-level information: Samples taken during acute and convalescent COVID-19 were collected in the United States, Italy and Spain. PBMCs, B-cell-depleted T cells, or T cells provided the cDNA or gDNA that made up the material.

Original processing methods: Reference gene primer amplification yielded estimated nucleated cell counts. Profiled with immunoSEQ multiplex PCR; TCRdb holds only in-frame clones, not every one. V and J calls and clone size are copied from that table; D and trimming were computed from the DNA. The top ten clones hold about 8.6% of a sample with around 54,000 clones, approximately 90% of them seen once. This CDR3 contains 15 residues. V lost 3 bases, J lost 1 base, and 12 bases lay in between. The germline CDR1 and CDR2 sequences are LNHDA and SQIVND (reference sequence). The clonotype comes from a woman aged 40 to 50 with active COVID-19. The rearrangement uses TRBV19 and TRBJ2-5, with D possibly matching TRBD1 (5 bases). The specimen sequenced was peripheral blood. The CDR3 loop is CASSMQGKVQETQYF. CDR3 coding DNA: TGTGCCAGTAGTATGCAGGGTAAAGTCCAAGAGACCCAGTACTTC. Combining the CDR3 with reference TRBV19 and TRBJ2-5 gives the whole variable domain DGGITQSPKYLFRKEGQNVTLSCEQNLNHDAMYWYRQDPGQGLRLIYYSQIVNDFQKGDIAEGYSVSREKKESFPLTVTSAQKNPTAFYLCASSMQGKVQETQYFGPGTRLLVL.